A single T cell receptor (beta chain) is shown here with its context. In the source study's methods: For nucleated cells, counts were estimated from reference gene primer amplification. Method: immunoSEQ multiplex PCR; TCRdb's copy keeps in-frame clones and lacks some. The V and J calls and clone size are taken from that table; D and trimming were inferred from the DNA. The sample includes about 74,000 clones, 60% to 85% of them seen just once. This sample was included in a study of blood T cell repertoires in COVID-19. Background on the study: From the United States, Italy and Spain came samples of acute and convalescent COVID-19.

The CDR3 has 15 residues. V lost 6 bases and J lost 4; bases outside the gene matches: 7. Germline values: CDR1 KGHSH, CDR2 LQKENI. The chain is built from TRBV18 and TRBJ2-7; 12 positions match TRBD1. The source material was peripheral blood. The sequence was collected from an older man with acute or convalescent COVID-19. CDR3 sequence (DNA): TGTGCCAGCTCGCAAACGGGACAGGGGGCTTACGAGCAGTACTTC. This codes for CASSQTGQGAYEQYF.